A single sample is the source of the 8 T cell receptor beta chains below, sequenced in a study of cytomegalovirus exposure and HLA in healthy donors. Both 60 Vbeta primers and 13 Jbeta primers went into the PCR. The method was immunoSEQ multiplex PCR; TCRdb's version includes in-frame clones alone and lacks a portion of them. Of approximately 120,000 clones detected, approximately 80% appear once; the ten largest clones hold about 8.9%. Material for sequencing was PBMCs. The receptors originated from a young man in good health and CMV-seropositive.

The chain is built from TRBV18 and TRBJ1-2, with 9 bases identical to TRBD1. Germline lookup yields CDR1 KGHSH and CDR2 LQKENI. The length of the CDR3 is 16 residues. With 0 bases clipped from V and 8 bases from J, the junction kept 10 bases outside the gene matches. The CDR3 reads CASSPPDRGGGWGYTF. The CDR3 nucleotides read TGTGCCAGCTCACCACCGGACAGGGGAGGTGGATGGGGCTACACCTTC.

This clone was observed a few times. The sample contains more than one DNA sequence encoding this CDR3. This CDR3 is CASSLEGQGGNEQFF. CDR3 DNA: TGTGCCAGCAGCTTAGAAGGTCAGGGAGGGAATGAGCAGTTCTTC. The chain recombines TRBV11-3 with TRBJ2-1, with TRBD2 matching 7 bases. Unmatched junction bases numbered 6, after V lost 0 bases and J lost 7 bases. The germline V gene encodes CDR1 SGHNT and CDR2 YENEEA. CDR3 length: 15 residues.

The chain employs TRBV6-6 and TRBJ1-1; no clear D. The CDR3 loop spans 16 amino acids. With 5 bases removed from V and 0 bases from J, the gap between germline ends came to 16 bases. Germline-derived CDR1 and CDR2 are MNHNY and SVGAGI (reference sequence). As DNA, the CDR3 is TGTGCCAGCAGTCCTCTTGGGCAGTCCATGAACACTGAAGCTTTCTTT. Protein product: CASSPLGQSMNTEAFF.

This chain's CDR3 is CASSVAGPQVEITDTQYF. The CDR3 region has the DNA TGTGCCAGCAGCGTCGCAGGTCCCCAAGTTGAGATTACAGATACGCAGTATTTT. The V gene is TRBV11-2, the J gene TRBJ2-3; D is ambiguous. The germline V gene encodes CDR1 SGHAT and CDR2 FQNNGV. The CDR3 is made up of 18 amino acids. Trimming cost V 5 bases and J 3 bases, with 24 bases left between them. The full variable domain, rest sourced from reference TRBV11-2 and TRBJ2-3, is EAGVAQSPRYKIIEKRQSVAFWCNPISGHATLYWYQQILGQGPKLLIQFQNNGVVDDSQLPKDRFSAERLKGVDSTLKIQPAKLEDSAVYLCASSVAGPQVEITDTQYFGPGTRLTVL.

This chain links TRBV2 with TRBJ2-7; D might be TRBD2 (5 bases). V lost 10 bases and J 9 bases, leaving 16 bases between the germline ends. The CDR3 has 11 amino acids. The germline V gene has CDR1 SNHLY and CDR2 FYNNEI. The CDR3 DNA reads TGTGCCACTCGGAACAGAGGGCGGCAGTACTTC. Residues: CATRNRGRQYF.

The rearrangement links TRBV4-1 to TRBJ2-5; 9 positions agree with TRBD2. Germline CDR1 is MGHRA and CDR2 is YSYEKL. The CDR3 totals 15 residues. V was clipped by 8 bases and J by 5 bases; unmatched bases: 12. The CDR3, as DNA: TGCGCCAGCGGGGGTGGCGGGGGGGCCGAGGAGACCCAGTACTTC. Translation gives CASGGGGGAEETQYF.

This sequence joins TRBV19 and TRBJ2-2; 8 positions agree with TRBD2. Germline CDR1 reads LNHDA; CDR2 reads SQIVND (reference sequence). The CDR3 length is 17 residues. Trimming at V came to 10 bases and at J to 2 bases, leaving 15 bases not matched to a gene. CDR3 loop: CATTLGAAGGNTGELFF. The CDR3 nucleotides read TGTGCCACTACATTGGGGGCCGCGGGGGGAAACACCGGGGAGCTGTTTTTT.

The CDR3 coding sequence is TGCAGCGTTGATACCCTCGGGGGCTATGGCTACACCTTC. Amino acids: CSVDTLGGYGYTF. The chain couples TRBV29-1 to TRBJ1-2; D possibly corresponds to TRBD1 (5 bases). CDR3 length: 13 residues. Trimming removed 3 bases at V and 4 bases at J, with 12 bases between. In germline, CDR1 is SQVTM, CDR2 ANQGSEA.